The 15 T cell receptor beta chains below were found in one sample sequenced in a study of identical twins. In TCRdb, the 5' RACE reads were re-called with MiXCR into one record per CDR3 protein. The table includes approximately 690,000 distinct CDR3 sequences, roughly 6% detected once. The specimen sequenced was naive T cells sorted from blood. These receptors were obtained from a man between 18 and 29 years old in good health.

This clonotype appeared many times. The chain combines TRBV5-1 with TRBJ2-3, with D perhaps TRBD2 (5 bases). Trimming cost V 0 bases and J 5 bases, with 10 bases left between them. The CDR3 is 14 amino acids. CDR1 is SGHRS, CDR2 YFSETQ, per germline. This CDR3 reads CASSLGSRGDTQYF. The CDR3 DNA sequence: TGCGCCAGCAGCTTGGGGTCCCGGGGAGATACGCAGTATTTT.

This clonotype was counted ten times or more. The rearrangement uses TRBV12-3 or TRBV12-4 and TRBJ2-7, with 10 bases that match TRBD1. The ends lost 6 bases at V and 4 bases at J; junction bases unmatched: 12. The CDR3 sequence is 16 residues long. DNA of the CDR3: TGTGCCAGCAGCGCGGGACCGGGACAGGGGCTTTACGAGCAGTACGTC. The encoded protein is CASSAGPGQGLYEQYV.

This clonotype was found once. This could be a read error, since a much larger clone is one nucleotide away. The rearrangement joins TRBV10-3 to TRBJ2-3, with D uncertain. This CDR3 spans 13 amino acids. Germline V gene lookup returns CDR1 ENHRY and CDR2 SYGVKD. V lost 11 bases and J 2 bases, leaving 14 bases between the germline ends. CDR3: CAVKSGVTDTQYF. The CDR3 nucleotides read TGTGCCGTCAAGTCAGGCGTCACAGATACGCAGTATTTT.

This clonotype came up many times. The chain carries TRBV18 and TRBJ2-3, with D possibly TRBD2 on 5 matching bases. CDR3 length: 14 residues. Between the trimmed V and J ends, which lost 3 bases and 1 base, there was a span of 8 bases. CDR1 and CDR2 (germline): KGHSH, LQKENI. CDR3 region: CASSPQRGTDTQYF. In nucleotides, the CDR3 is TGTGCCAGCTCACCGCAGAGGGGCACAGATACGCAGTATTTT.

This clonotype was recorded a few times. J is TRBJ2-1 and V is TRBV10-3; 10 nucleotides align to TRBD1. V gave up 3 bases and J gave up 4 bases; unmatched junction bases: 6. The CDR3 spans 16 residues. Germline CDR1 is ENHRY and CDR2 is SYGVKD. CDR3 sequence: CAISDQGQGRYNEQFF. In DNA, the CDR3 is TGTGCCATCAGTGACCAGGGACAGGGGAGGTACAATGAGCAGTTCTTC.

The table lists this clonotype with many counts. The chain employs TRBV24-1 and TRBJ2-1; 10 bases map to TRBD2. Germline V gives CDR1 KGHDR, CDR2 SFDVKD. This CDR3 has 20 residues. The J segment lost 3 bases and the V segment lost 3 bases, leaving 16 bases of the junction unmatched. CDR3 coding DNA: TGTGCCACCAGTGATCCCAGCCCAGGGCTAGCGGGAGCCGTCTACAATGAGCAGTTCTTC. This sequence encodes CATSDPSPGLAGAVYNEQFF.

The chain employs TRBV7-2 and TRBJ2-5; tentatively, D is TRBD2 (5 bases). The CDR3 spans 13 residues. The V and J ends lost 4 bases and 5 bases respectively, with 11 bases between them. The germline gives CDR1 SGHTA, CDR2 FQGNSA. The CDR3 coding sequence is TGTGCCAGCAGCTCCCCGGGGTGGGAGACCCAGTACTTC. Its translation: CASSSPGWETQYF.

In this sample, this clonotype turned up many times. The V gene is TRBV5-1, the J gene TRBJ2-2, with a weak D call TRBD1 (5 bases). Trimming left V 3 bases short and J 9 bases short, with 15 bases between. The CDR3 has 14 residues. Germline V gives CDR1 SGHRS, CDR2 YFSETQ. CDR3: CASSSTTGRRELFF. The CDR3 DNA reads as TGCGCCAGCAGCTCCACAACAGGACGCCGGGAGCTGTTTTTT.

Regarding this clonotype: The junction differs from germline at one of its ends, possibly a read error. This chain uses TRBV5-6 with TRBJ1-1; the D gene is possibly TRBD1 (5 bases). This CDR3 region has 12 residues. CDR1 and CDR2 (germline): SGHDT, YYEEEE. CDR3 sequence reads: CASSRLRVGALF. CDR3 bases: TGTGCCAGCAGCCGTCTCAGGGTCGGAGCTTTGTTT.

This clonotype was seen repeatedly, ten times or more. Here the CDR3 reads CASSLMTGDASGYTF. Written as DNA, the CDR3 is TGTGCCAGCAGTTTGATGACAGGGGATGCCTCTGGCTACACCTTC. The chain employs TRBV12-3 or TRBV12-4 and TRBJ1-2; 8 bases line up with TRBD1. After removal of 3 bases from V and 7 bases from J, the junction contained 10 bases not matched to a gene. The CDR3 is made up of 15 amino acids.

This clonotype showed up many times. This rearrangement joins TRBV5-6 to TRBJ2-3; 10 nucleotides line up with TRBD2. From germline, CDR1 is SGHDT and CDR2 YYEEEE. The CDR3 is 16 residues long. With V trimmed by 0 bases and J by 5 bases, 6 bases remained unmatched. The CDR3 sequence is CASSLGPSGSEDTQYF. The CDR3 nucleotides read TGTGCCAGCAGCTTGGGGCCTAGCGGGAGTGAAGATACGCAGTATTTT.

This clonotype was counted between two and nine times. The chain combines TRBV20-1 with TRBJ2-1; TRBD2 aligns across 9 bases. This CDR3 is built from 13 residues. The trim removed 3 bases at V and 8 bases at J, leaving 5 bases unmatched. The germline V gene has CDR1 DFQATT and CDR2 SNEGSKA (reference sequence). CDR3 residues: CSARPGLAYEQFF. CDR3 DNA sequence: TGCAGTGCTAGGCCGGGACTAGCCTATGAGCAGTTCTTC.

The sample holds many counts of this clonotype. V usage is TRBV5-1 and J usage is TRBJ1-1; D is possibly TRBD1 (5 bases). V shed 4 bases and J shed 4 bases, with 11 bases lying between them. The germline CDR1 and CDR2 sequences are SGHRS and YFSETQ. This CDR3 region has 13 residues. This CDR3 reads CASSVQGGTEAFF. CDR3 DNA sequence: TGCGCCAGCAGCGTTCAGGGTGGCACTGAAGCTTTCTTT.

The chain couples TRBV19 to TRBJ1-2, with a tentative D call TRBD1 (5 bases). The CDR3 consists of 17 residues. Germline CDR1 reads LNHDA; CDR2 reads SQIVND (reference sequence). V was shortened by 5 bases and J by 2 bases, with 21 bases between the two germline ends. The CDR3 DNA follows: TGTGCCAGTAGTCTTACCCGGGACGGCGGAAAGAACTATGGCTACACCTTC. This gives the protein CASSLTRDGGKNYGYTF.

This chain links TRBV5-6 with TRBJ1-5; D is perhaps TRBD1 (6 bases). CDR1 and CDR2 from the germline V gene are SGHDT and YYEEEE. V was clipped by 4 bases and J by 5 bases, with 16 bases between them. There are 15 residues in the CDR3. The CDR3 here is CASSHLGGPDQPQHF. The DNA for the CDR3 is TGTGCCAGCAGCCACCTGGGGGGGCCGGATCAGCCCCAGCATTTT.